This TCR beta chain was obtained from a study of immune characterization of retroperitoneal liposarcoma. The germline gives CDR1 MNHNY, CDR2 SVGAGI (reference sequence). The CDR3 consists of 16 residues. V lost 2 bases to trimming and J lost 0 bases, with 13 bases between them. TCRdb re-derived calls from the PCR reads in MiXCR, one entry per CDR3 protein. The data hold about 10,000 distinct CDR3 sequences, with 28% observed a single time. Input material: tumor tissue. The sequence was collected from a female donor with retroperitoneal liposarcoma. V usage is TRBV6-6 and J usage is TRBJ1-1; D may be TRBD1 (6 bases). The DNA for the CDR3 is TGTGCCAGCAGTTACGGTCTGGGGGCGATGAACACTGAAGCTTTCTTT. Residues: CASSYGLGAMNTEAFF.